These 26 T cell receptor beta chains were sequenced from one sample in a study of cytomegalovirus exposure and HLA in healthy donors. Primers for the PCR totalled 60 Vbeta and 13 Jbeta. Generated by immunoSEQ multiplex PCR, the TCRdb table keeps only in-frame clones and is missing some. Here the sample spans roughly 200,000 clones, approximately 70% being singletons. The material sequenced was PBMCs. These TCRs come from a woman in her twenties or thirties in good health and CMV-seronegative.

This clone was observed a few times. The chain employs TRBV7-8 and TRBJ2-7, with D possibly TRBD1 on 5 matching bases. Per germline, CDR1 SGHVS and CDR2 FQNEAQ. Trimming removed 3 bases at V and 3 bases at J, with 9 bases between. The CDR3 has 13 amino acids. The CDR3 is CASSFNRNYEQYF. CDR3 sequence (DNA): TGTGCCAGCAGCTTTAACAGGAACTACGAGCAGTACTTC.

The V and J genes are TRBV7-2 and TRBJ2-3; 9 bases align to TRBD2. Trimming removed 4 bases from V and 3 bases from J; junction bases left unmatched: 5. Germline V gives CDR1 SGHTA, CDR2 FQGNSA. The length of the CDR3 is 15 residues. The CDR3 loop is CASSWTSEGTDTQYF. In DNA form, the CDR3 reads TGTGCCAGCAGCTGGACTAGCGAGGGGACAGATACGCAGTATTTT.

The chain uses TRBV29-1 and TRBJ1-4; D is unclear. From germline, CDR1 is SQVTM and CDR2 ANQGSEA. The length of the CDR3 is 12 residues. V lost 4 bases and J 8 bases, leaving 11 bases between the germline ends. This CDR3 reads CSVAQVGEKLFF. The CDR3 region has the DNA TGCAGCGTTGCGCAGGTTGGGGAAAAACTGTTTTTT. Full variable domain (outside the CDR3, taken from reference TRBV29-1 and TRBJ1-4): SAVISQKPSRDICQRGTSLTIQCQVDSQVTMMFWYRQQPGQSLTLIATANQGSEATYESGFVIDKFPISRPNLTFSTLTVSNMSPEDSSIYLCSVAQVGEKLFFGSGTQLSVL.

This chain joins TRBV10-3 and TRBJ1-2, with D unclear. V lost 2 bases and J lost 2, with 6 bases in between. Germline V lookup: CDR1 ENHRY, CDR2 SYGVKD. The CDR3 runs 13 residues. The CDR3 here is CAISEGRNYGYTF. DNA of the CDR3: TGTGCCATCAGTGAGGGCAGGAACTATGGCTACACCTTC.

The chain carries TRBV21-1 and TRBJ2-1; whether TRBD2, the table's D call, matches the DNA was not checked. TRBV21-1 is flagged as a pseudogene. The CDR3 loop spans 21 amino acids. The CDR3 loop is CASSNIRRWASGKDTRNEQFF. The CDR3 DNA follows: TGTGCCAGCAGCAACATAAGGCGGTGGGCTAGCGGGAAAGATACTAGAAATGAGCAGTTCTTC.

The chain carries TRBV14 and TRBJ2-1; possible D gene TRBD1, 5 bases. There are 14 residues in the CDR3. Looked up from germline, CDR1 is SGHDN and CDR2 is FVKESK. V was clipped by 5 bases and J by 4 bases, with 12 bases between them. The CDR3 here is CASSTSTVYNEQFF. DNA for the CDR3: TGTGCCAGCAGCACATCGACAGTTTACAATGAGCAGTTCTTC.

This chain connects TRBV27 to TRBJ2-7; 7 bases are shared with TRBD1. From germline, CDR1 is MNHEY and CDR2 SMNVEV (reference sequence). The trim removed 3 bases at V and 1 base at J, leaving 3 bases unmatched. The CDR3 sequence is 14 residues long. The CDR3 is CASSLGTVSYEQYF. DNA of the CDR3: TGTGCCAGCAGTTTGGGGACAGTTTCCTACGAGCAGTACTTC.

The rearrangement links TRBV21-1 to TRBJ2-3; the D call of TRBD1 is as the table states it, not checked on the DNA. TRBV21-1 is a pseudogene segment. The CDR3 covers 14 residues. CDR3 residues: CASSKQGSTDTQYF. The CDR3 region has the DNA TGTGCCAGCAGCAAACAGGGTAGCACAGATACGCAGTATTTT.

This chain links TRBV5-4 with TRBJ2-5, with 7 bases matching TRBD1. This CDR3 region has 15 residues. Trimming at V came to 4 bases and at J to 5 bases, leaving 11 bases not matched to a gene. Germline-derived CDR1 and CDR2 are SGHNT and YYREEE (reference sequence). CDR3 protein: CASSRQGQVGETQYF. CDR3 nucleotide sequence: TGTGCCAGCAGCCGACAAGGACAGGTCGGCGAGACCCAGTACTTC.

V is TRBV27 and J is TRBJ2-7, with 8 positions matching TRBD1. This CDR3 comprises 12 residues. J lost 9 bases, V lost 5 bases, and 6 bases had no gene match. CDR1 is MNHEY, CDR2 SMNVEV, per germline (reference sequence). The chain's CDR3 is CASSITGGRQYF. The DNA of the CDR3 is TGTGCCAGCAGTATAACAGGGGGACGGCAGTACTTC.

The chain joins TRBV25-1 to TRBJ1-1, with D hard to call. This CDR3 is built from 15 residues. V was cut by 2 bases and J by 1 base, with 11 bases left in between. Germline V gives CDR1 MGHDK, CDR2 SYGVNS. The CDR3 loop is CASSEQVAANTEAFF. The CDR3 region has the DNA TGTGCCAGCAGTGAACAAGTAGCGGCGAACACTGAAGCTTTCTTT. The full variable domain, in which reference TRBV25-1 and TRBJ1-1 provide the parts outside the CDR3, is EADIYQTPRYLVIGTGKKITLECSQTMGHDKMYWYQQDPGMELHLIHYSYGVNSTEKGDLSSESTVSRIRTEHFPLTLESARPSHTSQYLCASSEQVAANTEAFFGQGTRLTVV.

This chain joins TRBV5-1 and TRBJ2-1, with a possible D match to TRBD1 (5 bases). The V end was cut by 2 bases, the J end by 4 bases, with 19 bases between. Per germline, CDR1 SGHRS and CDR2 YFSETQ. CDR3 length: 17 amino acids. The CDR3 protein is CASSFGDSIMKYNEQFF. The CDR3 DNA reads as TGCGCCAGCAGCTTCGGTGACAGTATTATGAAATACAATGAGCAGTTCTTC.

The gene calls are TRBV5-1 and TRBJ1-2; D gene unclear. Trimming cost V 3 bases and J 1 base, with 16 bases left between them. The CDR3 length is 16 residues. CDR1 is SGHRS and CDR2 is YFSETQ in the germline V gene. As DNA, the CDR3 is TGCGCCAGCAGCTCGAGCGAAGGATATATTAACTATGGCTACACCTTC. Residues: CASSSSEGYINYGYTF.

This clone was detected once. This chain links TRBV29-1 with TRBJ2-3, with 9 bases matching TRBD1. This CDR3 is 16 amino acids long. Per germline, CDR1 SQVTM and CDR2 ANQGSEA. The ends lost 2 bases at V and 5 bases at J; junction bases unmatched: 11. The DNA for the CDR3 is TGCAGCGTTGAATTTTGGGAGGGACAGGGAATAGATACGCAGTATTTT. Its translation is CSVEFWEGQGIDTQYF.

This clone came up a few times. This chain connects TRBV7-7 to TRBJ2-7; TRBD1 is a possible D gene (5 bases). CDR1 and CDR2 from the germline V gene are SSHAT and FNYEAQ (reference sequence). With 0 bases removed from V and 7 bases from J, the gap between germline ends came to 10 bases. The CDR3 contains 13 residues. The CDR3 DNA reads as TGTGCCAGCAGCTTAGCCCAGGGTGGTGAGCAGTACTTC. Its protein product is CASSLAQGGEQYF.

The V and J genes are TRBV2 and TRBJ1-1, with TRBD1 matching over 7 bases. V lost 8 bases to trimming and J lost 0 bases; unmatched junction nucleotides: 18. CDR1 SNHLY and CDR2 FYNNEI come from the germline V gene. The CDR3 has 18 amino acids. CDR3 in DNA: TGTGCCAGCCTCAACTCCCGCCCCTTGGACAGGTTGAACACTGAAGCTTTCTTT. This codes for CASLNSRPLDRLNTEAFF.

This chain links TRBV18 with TRBJ1-2; tentative D call: TRBD1 (6 bases). The CDR3 contains 15 residues. Looked up from germline, CDR1 is KGHSH and CDR2 is LQKENI. V shed 0 bases and J shed 5 bases, with 13 bases lying between them. The CDR3 spells CASSPPSRGGYGYTF. CDR3 DNA sequence: TGTGCCAGCTCACCACCTTCGAGAGGGGGTTATGGCTACACCTTC.

The chain links TRBV21-1 to TRBJ1-1; the table's D call, TRBD1, has no DNA check behind it. TRBV21-1 is tagged as a pseudogene. The CDR3 has 20 amino acids. CDR3 in amino acids: CASSKKGGQRGRRENTEAFF. The CDR3, as DNA: TGTGCCAGCAGCAAAAAGGGCGGGCAAAGGGGGCGCCGGGAGAACACTGAAGCTTTCTTT.

A single count supports this clone. The chain combines TRBV5-5 with TRBJ1-2; 7 bases align to TRBD1. Trimming cost V 0 bases and J 1 base; bases outside gene matches: 9. CDR3 length: 17 residues. Germline values: CDR1 SGHKS, CDR2 YYEKEE (reference sequence). The CDR3 region has the DNA TGTGCCAGCAGCTTGGCAGGACCGGGACAGCTTAACTATGGCTACACCTTC. It translates to CASSLAGPGQLNYGYTF. The whole variable domain, filled in from reference TRBV5-5 and TRBJ1-2, reads DAGVTQSPTHLIKTRGQQVTLRCSPISGHKSVSWYQQVLGQGPQFIFQYYEKEERGRGNFPDRFSARQFPNYSSELNVNALLLGDSALYLCASSLAGPGQLNYGYTFGSGTRLTVV.

The chain combines TRBV19 with TRBJ1-5, with D possibly TRBD1 on 5 matching bases. V lost 5 bases and J lost 3, with 29 bases in between. The CDR3 runs 20 residues. CDR1 is LNHDA, CDR2 SQIVND, per germline (reference sequence). Here the CDR3 reads CASSPMGGVGGDFFNQPQHF. Here the CDR3 DNA reads TGTGCCAGTAGTCCAATGGGGGGGGTGGGAGGGGATTTCTTCAATCAGCCCCAGCATTTT.

Concerning this clone: The junction differs from germline at one of its ends, possibly a read error. V is TRBV7-7 and J is TRBJ2-2; 8 bases are a match to TRBD1. This CDR3 spans 15 amino acids. Germline CDR1 and CDR2: SSHAT and FNYEAQ (reference sequence). CDR3 loop: CASSSGQAVSGELFF. The CDR3 DNA reads TGTGCTAGCAGTTCGGGACAGGCAGTTTCCGGGGAGCTGTTTTTT.

V usage is TRBV2 and J usage is TRBJ2-5; 9 bases fit TRBD2. The ends lost 5 bases at V and 11 bases at J; junction bases unmatched: 12. The CDR3 has 14 residues. Germline V CDR1 and CDR2: SNHLY, FYNNEI. CDR3 DNA: TGTGCCAGCAGTCGCTCTAGCGGGATCGGAGAGCAGTACTTC. It yields the protein CASSRSSGIGEQYF.

The V call is TRBV27, the J call TRBJ2-7; perhaps TRBD2 as D (8 bases). The CDR3 consists of 15 residues. V shed 5 bases and J shed 4 bases, with 18 bases lying between them. Germline CDR1 is MNHEY and CDR2 is SMNVEV (reference sequence). CDR3 DNA: TGTGCCAGCAGTCGGGAGGGGGCTTCTCAGTACGAGCAGTACTTC. Its protein product is CASSREGASQYEQYF.

A single count supports this clone. Here the CDR3 reads CASRLRTGGAGEQYF. In nucleotides, the CDR3 is TGTGCCAGCAGACTCCGGACAGGGGGCGCGGGAGAGCAGTACTTC. This chain connects TRBV6-6 to TRBJ2-7, with 11 positions matching TRBD1. There are 15 residues in the CDR3. V dropped 6 bases and J dropped 7; count of bases not matched to a gene: 11. Per germline, CDR1 MNHNY and CDR2 SVGAGI (reference sequence).

A few counts support this clone. V is TRBV6-4 and J is TRBJ1-1, with TRBD1 as a possible D gene (5 bases). CDR1 and CDR2 from the germline V gene are MRHNA and SNTAGT. CDR3 length: 16 residues. Trimming cost V 3 bases and J 1 base, with 15 bases left between them. The CDR3 sequence is CASSEEGGTPNTEAFF. The CDR3 bases are TGTGCCAGCAGTGAGGAGGGAGGGACCCCGAACACTGAAGCTTTCTTT.

The rearrangement uses TRBV30 and TRBJ2-7; the match to TRBD2 covers 11 bases. V lost 3 bases, J lost 2 bases, and 3 bases stayed unmatched. CDR3 length equals 14 residues. Per germline, CDR1 GTSNPN and CDR2 SVGIG (reference sequence). Here the CDR3 reads CAWRFSGRAYEQYF. DNA of the CDR3: TGTGCCTGGAGGTTTAGCGGGAGGGCCTACGAGCAGTACTTC.